A selection of T cell receptor beta chains follows, all from one sample in a study of T cells in Graves' hyperthyroidism and ophthalmopathy. TCRdb redid the calling of the multiplex PCR reads with MiXCR, one entry per CDR3 protein. The table shows around 240,000 distinct CDR3 sequences, with over 15% occurring only once. Sequencing used blood. The receptor set was obtained from a woman in her late teens or twenties with Graves' ophthalmopathy. The CDR3 runs from the conserved cysteine through the conserved F or W. D genes are given only for firm matches. Clone size is given for some rows only: seen once, a few or many times, or a class if the clone is expanded.

d_call,clone_size,j_call,v_call,cdr3_nt,cdr3_aa
.,many,TRBJ1-5,TRBV20-1,TGCAGTGCTAGTTGGTCAAGGGGACAGCCCCAGCATTTT,CSASWSRGQPQHF
.,many,TRBJ2-1,TRBV24-1,TGTGCCACCAGTGATTGGGGATTTAGCTCCTACAATGAGCAGTTCTTC,CATSDWGFSSYNEQFF
TRBD2,.,TRBJ2-3,TRBV7-8,TGTGCCAGCAGCTTAGTCATAGCGGGAGGGACAGATACGCAGTATTTT,CASSLVIAGGTDTQYF
.,many,TRBJ2-7,TRBV5-4,TGTGCCAGCAGCGCCTCCCCCCTCACAGGTTACGAGCAGTACTTC,CASSASPLTGYEQYF
.,few,TRBJ2-7,TRBV19,TGTGCCAGTAGTAGTTTCAGGCAGGGTCCCTACGAGCAGTACTTC,CASSSFRQGPYEQYF
.,few,TRBJ1-2,TRBV5-4,TGTGCCAGCAGCTCCTCGACCAAGCTGGGGGGCTACACCTTC,CASSSSTKLGGYTF
.,.,TRBJ2-1,TRBV5-1,TGCGCCAGCAGCTTCACAGAGGACCATTACGAGCAGTTCTTC,CASSFTEDHYEQFF
TRBD1,many,TRBJ1-4,TRBV19,TGTGCCAGCCGGGACAGGGAGGGAGAAAAACTGTTTTTT,CASRDREGEKLFF
.,many,TRBJ2-2,TRBV28,TGTGCCAGCAGTTTTGTCACGGGCACCGGGGAGCTGTTTTTT,CASSFVTGTGELFF
.,many,TRBJ1-6,TRBV5-5,TGTGCCAGCAGCCCGGTGGCGGGGGACAACTCACCCCTCCACTTT,CASSPVAGDNSPLHF
.,many,TRBJ1-1,TRBV5-1,TGCGCCAGCAGCTTGGCCTGGAGCACTGAAGCTTTCTTT,CASSLAWSTEAFF
.,many,TRBJ2-1,TRBV5-1,TGCGCCAGCAGCTCGCCGAGAGGCAGCGCTGAGCAGTTCTTC,CASSSPRGSAEQFF
.,many,TRBJ2-7,TRBV4-3,TGCGCCAGCAGCCAAGAATCGGAGAGCTCCTACGAGCAGTACTTC,CASSQESESSYEQYF
.,many,TRBJ1-1,TRBV30,TGTGCCTGGAGTGTACCCCGACGGAAGAACACTGAAGCTTTCTTT,CAWSVPRRKNTEAFF
.,.,TRBJ2-2,TRBV7-2,TGTGCCAGCAGCTTAGAGGGCAGGGGCTGGACCGGGGAGCTGTTTTTT,CASSLEGRGWTGELFF
.,.,TRBJ2-2,TRBV19,TGTGCCAGTAGTATATTGGACGGAAACACCGGGGAGCTGTTTTTT,CASSILDGNTGELFF
TRBD1,many,TRBJ1-5,TRBV6-1,TGTGCCAGCAGTGAATGGAGACAGGGCGGTCAGCCCCAGCATTTT,CASSEWRQGGQPQHF
TRBD2,many,TRBJ2-1,TRBV28,TGTGCCAGCAGCCCCACTGCCACTAGCGGGAGGGATAAACAGTTCTTC,CASSPTATSGRDKQFF
.,many,TRBJ2-3,TRBV4-1,TGCGCCAGCAGCCAAGATCTCGGGGGATCAAATACGCAGTATTTT,CASSQDLGGSNTQYF
TRBD1,many,TRBJ1-2,TRBV2,TGTGCCAGCAGTGGACAGGGCTATGGCTACACCTTC,CASSGQGYGYTF
.,many,TRBJ2-3,TRBV24-1,TGTGCCACCAGTGACCCCGCAGCGGGTGGGAGCGATACGCAGTATTTT,CATSDPAAGGSDTQYF
.,many,TRBJ2-4,TRBV20-1,TGCAGTGCTAGAGATCTTAGGCAAGTAGCCAAAAACATTCAGTACTTC,CSARDLRQVAKNIQYF
.,many,TRBJ2-3,TRBV10-1,TGCGCCAGCAGTGAGTCGGTCGGCAGGGGCCCACAGACTACGCAGTATTTT,CASSESVGRGPQTTQYF
TRBD2,.,TRBJ2-1,TRBV29-1,TGCAGCGTCTCCTACCCCGGGACTAGCGGGAGTATAACTTATTCCTACAATGAGCAGTTCTTC,CSVSYPGTSGSITYSYNEQFF
.,.,TRBJ2-5,TRBV11-2,TGTGCCAGCAGCAAGCCCCACCAAGAGACCCAGTACTTC,CASSKPHQETQYF
TRBD2,many,TRBJ2-3,TRBV10-3,TGTGCCATCAACACCGGGACTAGCGGGGATGGGGGCACAGATACGCAGTATTTT,CAINTGTSGDGGTDTQYF
.,many,TRBJ2-7,TRBV5-4,TGTGCCAGCAGCGGGGCGGGCGTGGAGGGGGCGTACGAGCAGTACTTC,CASSGAGVEGAYEQYF
.,.,TRBJ1-2,TRBV7-2,TGTGCCAGCAGCTCGGGGGGCAGCCTTAACTATGGCTACACCTTC,CASSSGGSLNYGYTF
.,many,TRBJ1-3,TRBV28,TGTGCCAGCAGTTCTAACCAACTAAGTGGAAACACCATATATTTT,CASSSNQLSGNTIYF
.,many,TRBJ2-7,TRBV5-1,TGCGCCAGCAGCTTGACAGGGAGGGCCTACGAGCAGTACTTC,CASSLTGRAYEQYF
.,many,TRBJ2-3,TRBV7-2,TGTGCCAGCAGCTTATGGGGATCAGATACGCAGTATTTT,CASSLWGSDTQYF
.,many,TRBJ1-1,TRBV15,TGTGCCACCCGGGGGAACAGCCTGACCACTGAAGCTTTCTTT,CATRGNSLTTEAFF
.,many,TRBJ2-4,TRBV20-1,TGCAGTGCCCAGACACGGAACATTCAGTACTTC,CSAQTRNIQYF
TRBD1,few,TRBJ2-3,TRBV19,TGTGCCAGTAGTACCCCGGGACAGGGGGGCACAGATACGCAGTATTTT,CASSTPGQGGTDTQYF
TRBD1,.,TRBJ2-7,TRBV19,TGTGCCAGCTTCCCACAGGGGAACGAGCAGTACTTC,CASFPQGNEQYF
TRBD1,many,TRBJ2-7,TRBV20-1,TGCAGTGCTGCCGGGACAGGGAGAAACGAGCAGTACTTC,CSAAGTGRNEQYF
.,few,TRBJ2-1,TRBV19,TGTGCCAGTAGTATAGTAGGGAATGAGCAGTTCTTC,CASSIVGNEQFF
.,many,TRBJ1-1,TRBV12-3/TRBV12-4,TGTGCCAGCAGACCACAGGGTAGCAACACTGAAGCTTTCTTT,CASRPQGSNTEAFF
.,many,TRBJ1-1,TRBV6-1,TGTGCCAGCATCGAGGGGGGAAGGGCGGAACGCACTGAAGCTTTCTTT,CASIEGGRAERTEAFF
.,few,TRBJ1-3,TRBV10-3,TGTGCCATCAGTGATCCCACTGTAAGCTCTGGAAACACCATATATTTT,CAISDPTVSSGNTIYF
TRBD1,many,TRBJ1-6,TRBV28,TGTGCCAGCAGTTTTCTTGACAGGGGAAATTCACCCCTCCACTTT,CASSFLDRGNSPLHF
TRBD2,.,TRBJ2-2,TRBV2,TGTGCCAGCAGTGTTTCGACTAGCGGGCCGAACACCGGGGAGCTGTTTTTT,CASSVSTSGPNTGELFF
.,.,TRBJ2-2,TRBV19,TGTGCCAGTAGTATAGCCCGAGGGGGGGGGCAGGGGAACACCGGGGAGCTGTTTTTT,CASSIARGGGQGNTGELFF
TRBD2,many,TRBJ2-1,TRBV4-1,TGCGCCAGCAGCCAAGATTCTAGCGGGGGGGCATACAATGAGCAGTTCTTC,CASSQDSSGGAYNEQFF
.,many,TRBJ1-1,TRBV3-1,TGTGCCAGCAGCCAAGTGGATCTGAACACTGAAGCTTTCTTT,CASSQVDLNTEAFF